A single sample gave rise to the 4 T cell receptor beta chains below, sequenced in a study of T cell responses to AZD1222 COVID-19 vaccine. Profiling relied on immunoSEQ multiplex PCR, and the TCRdb table lists in-frame clones only, not all of them. The sample has 150,000 to 190,000 clones, roughly 90% seen once. The sequenced sample was peripheral blood, obtained 28 days after the second AZD1222 dose. The receptors come from an adult who received the AZD1222 COVID-19 vaccine.

The genes are TRBV6-5 and TRBJ2-1; 9 positions match TRBD2. V was pared by 8 bases and J by 10 bases, with 12 bases of the junction left unmatched. The CDR3 is 14 residues long. Germline V lookup: CDR1 MNHEY, CDR2 SVGAGI. The CDR3 DNA reads as TGTGCCAGCTCCCCGCGGGGGGGCCGGTGGGAGCAGTTCTTC. Protein product: CASSPRGGRWEQFF.

The chain carries TRBV19 and TRBJ2-3; D may be TRBD1 or TRBD2 (6 bases each). Looked up from germline, CDR1 is LNHDA and CDR2 is SQIVND (reference sequence). The CDR3 sequence is 17 residues long. Trimming took 1 base from V and 3 from J, leaving 17 bases between them. CDR3 sequence (DNA): TGTGCCAGTAGTATAGGGGCCGGGGGCTTGAGGACAGATACGCAGTATTTT. Its translation is CASSIGAGGLRTDTQYF.

The chain is built from TRBV6-4 and TRBJ2-1; 13 positions match TRBD2. The J segment lost 5 bases and the V segment lost 5 bases, leaving 3 bases of the junction unmatched. This CDR3 comprises 15 residues. CDR1 and CDR2 (germline): MRHNA, SNTAGT. CDR3 coding DNA: TGTGCCAGCAGTTTACTAGCGGGAGGGAACAATGAGCAGTTCTTC. Protein sequence: CASSLLAGGNNEQFF.

This clone showed up just a few times. This chain links TRBV11-2 with TRBJ2-1; 8 bases match TRBD2. V dropped 5 bases and J dropped 1; count of bases not matched to a gene: 10. Germline CDR1 and CDR2: SGHAT and FQNNGV. CDR3 length equals 17 residues. Here the CDR3 reads CASSTPDGGVSYNEQFF. Written as DNA, the CDR3 is TGTGCCAGCAGCACCCCGGACGGGGGGGTGTCCTACAATGAGCAGTTCTTC.